The TCR beta chain described here comes from a study of T cells in Graves' hyperthyroidism and ophthalmopathy. Germline CDR1 reads SEHNR; CDR2 reads FQNEAQ (reference sequence). CDR3 length: 13 amino acids. The V end was cut by 0 bases, the J end by 7 bases, with 9 bases between. Amplification of TCR beta CDR3 regions used RNA as the template. When the TCR CDR3 underwent first-round RT-PCR, the HTBI primer set was used. TCRdb called the multiplex PCR reads again in MiXCR, with one record for every CDR3 protein. The sample includes about 350,000 distinct CDR3 sequences, approximately 15% seen only once; the top ten take just under 25%. This clonotype occurred many times. Antigen unknown. Findings of the study overall: Blood held most thyroid clonotypes expanded above 0.001 frequency.

The chain links TRBV7-9 to TRBJ2-5; D unresolved. Sequencing was carried out using blood. The TCR was taken from a woman aged 30 to 39 with Graves' hyperthyroidism. The chain's CDR3 is CASSLAMDGTQYF. DNA of the CDR3: TGTGCCAGCAGCTTAGCGATGGACGGGACCCAGTACTTC.